Below are 30 T cell receptor beta chains sequenced from a single sample in a study of blood T cell repertoires in COVID-19. Data came from immunoSEQ multiplex PCR; TCRdb stores just in-frame clones and leaves some out. Of tens of thousands of clones listed, just over 85% are singletons. What was sequenced was peripheral blood. The receptors derive from a human donor in a cohort sampled during active COVID-19.

The chain carries TRBV11-2 and TRBJ2-5; 9 nucleotides align to TRBD1. The CDR3 extends over 17 amino acids. Trimming cost V 1 base and J 4 bases; bases outside gene matches: 10. CDR1 is SGHAT and CDR2 is FQNNGV in the germline V gene. The CDR3 loop reads CASSLVVTGGVGETQYF. The CDR3 DNA reads as TGTGCCAGCAGCTTAGTCGTCACAGGGGGCGTCGGAGAGACCCAGTACTTC.

The J gene is TRBJ1-2, the V gene TRBV3-1 (or the pseudogene TRBV3-2); D remains unclear. V lost 0 bases to trimming and J lost 5 bases, with 10 bases between them. Looked up from germline, CDR1 is LGHDT and CDR2 is YNNKEL (reference sequence). The length of the CDR3 is 14 residues. The CDR3 DNA reads as TGTGCCAGCAGCCAAGAAACGCTACCATATGGCTACACCTTC. Its translation: CASSQETLPYGYTF.

The table lists this clone with a few counts. This sequence joins TRBV7-3 and TRBJ2-7; no clear D gene. The CDR3 is 14 residues long. Germline V gene data show CDR1 as SGHTA and CDR2 as FQGTGA. V was cut by 5 bases and J by 0 bases, with 11 bases left in between. The CDR3 loop is CASSPLASSYEQYF. The CDR3 coding sequence is TGTGCCAGCAGCCCGTTAGCCAGCTCCTACGAGCAGTACTTC.

Here the CDR3 DNA reads TGTGCCAGCAGGGGAAACAGGGGGGGTGAAAAACTGTTTTTT. Translating gives CASRGNRGGEKLFF. The V and J genes are TRBV25-1 and TRBJ1-4, with 8 positions matching TRBD1. Germline V gene sequence: CDR1 MGHDK, CDR2 SYGVNS. V lost 6 bases to trimming and J lost 7 bases; unmatched junction nucleotides: 7. The CDR3 is made up of 14 amino acids.

This chain joins TRBV3-1 (or the pseudogene TRBV3-2) and TRBJ2-7; the D gene is possibly TRBD1 (5 bases). The germline CDR1 and CDR2 sequences are LGHDT and YNNKEL (reference sequence). V lost 2 bases to trimming and J lost 3 bases, with 11 bases between them. This CDR3 comprises 14 residues. CDR3 in DNA: TGTGCCAGCAGCCAAAGGGGTTTTCTCTACGAGCAGTACTTC. This gives the protein CASSQRGFLYEQYF.

This chain uses TRBV30 with TRBJ1-1; D gene unclear. The CDR3 is 13 amino acids. Trimming pared 0 bases from V and 6 bases from J, leaving 11 bases between. Germline V CDR1 and CDR2: GTSNPN, SVGIG (reference sequence). The CDR3 region has the DNA TGTGCCTGGAGTGTGTTGAGGGAGGCTGAAGCTTTCTTT. It is translated as CAWSVLREAEAFF.

The chain combines TRBV21-1 with TRBJ2-7; TRBD2 reflects the table's D call only, with no check against the DNA. TRBV21-1 is marked as a pseudogene. This CDR3 is built from 15 residues. CDR3 sequence: CASSKSSGDDYEQYF. The CDR3 coding sequence is TGTGCCAGCAGCAAGTCTAGCGGGGACGACTACGAGCAGTACTTC.

This rearrangement joins TRBV20-1 to TRBJ2-1; 13 bases fit TRBD2. This CDR3 has 16 residues. V lost 3 bases and J lost 5; bases outside the gene matches: 7. CDR1 and CDR2 from the germline V gene are DFQATT and SNEGSKA (reference sequence). The CDR3 nucleotides read TGCAGTGCTAGTGGGGGACTAGCGGGGACTAACAATGAGCAGTTCTTC. Translated: CSASGGLAGTNNEQFF.

The gene calls are TRBV7-2 and TRBJ2-7; TRBD2 aligns across 11 bases. The CDR3 is made up of 16 amino acids. J was trimmed by 3 bases and V by 1 base; bases with no gene match: 5. Germline values: CDR1 SGHTA, CDR2 FQGNSA. CDR3 nucleotide sequence: TGTGCCAGCAGCTTAGGTACGGGGACTAGCGGCTACGAGCAGTACTTC. Its protein is CASSLGTGTSGYEQYF.

On this clone itself: Additional DNA sequences in this sample encode the identical CDR3. The J gene is TRBJ2-3, the V gene TRBV5-1; 9 positions agree with TRBD2. This CDR3 has 15 residues. J gave up 1 base and V 0 bases, and 0 bases lay outside the gene matches. Germline CDR1 is SGHRS and CDR2 is YFSETQ. CDR3 nucleotide sequence: TGCGCCAGCAGCTTGGGCGGGAGGGGCACAGATACGCAGTATTTT. Protein product: CASSLGGRGTDTQYF.

This rearrangement joins TRBV7-3 to TRBJ2-2; D might be TRBD1 (6 bases). Per germline, CDR1 SGHTA and CDR2 FQGTGA. The CDR3 covers 16 residues. V lost 4 bases, J lost 3 bases, and 15 bases lay in between. CDR3 residues: CASSSWGQGDTGELFF. The CDR3 DNA reads as TGTGCCAGCAGCTCATGGGGGCAAGGGGACACCGGGGAGCTGTTTTTT.

The J gene is TRBJ1-5, the V gene TRBV19; TRBD1 agrees at 9 bases. The CDR3 consists of 14 residues. The V segment lost 2 bases and the J segment 7 bases; nucleotides outside the gene matches: 3. Germline CDR1 is LNHDA and CDR2 is SQIVND (reference sequence). As DNA, the CDR3 is TGTGCCAGTAGTATAAGGGGACAGGGACAGCCCCAGCATTTT. This sequence encodes CASSIRGQGQPQHF.

The rearrangement links TRBV28 to TRBJ2-7, with 7 bases fitting TRBD1. The trim removed 5 bases at V and 3 bases at J, leaving 10 bases unmatched. CDR3 length equals 15 residues. Germline assignment: CDR1 MDHEN and CDR2 SYDVKM. CDR3 protein: CASSPEDRALYEQYF. CDR3 bases: TGTGCCAGCAGTCCCGAAGACAGGGCCCTCTACGAGCAGTACTTC.

The V and J genes are TRBV29-1 and TRBJ1-1; no clear D gene. Trimming stripped 4 bases from V and 1 base from J, with 7 bases between. This CDR3 has 12 residues. Germline lookup yields CDR1 SQVTM and CDR2 ANQGSEA. The CDR3 here is CSVGAGNTEAFF. The DNA of the CDR3 is TGCAGCGTTGGAGCAGGGAACACTGAAGCTTTCTTT.

The chain combines TRBV7-7 with TRBJ2-1, with 8 bases that match TRBD2. The length of the CDR3 is 15 residues. The V gene's germline CDR1 is SSHAT and CDR2 FNYEAQ (reference sequence). The V gene end was trimmed by 2 bases and the J gene end by 8 bases; junction bases not matched to a gene: 8. CDR3 sequence (DNA): TGTGCCAGCAGCTTAATCGGGGGGGCATCGGATGAGCAGTTCTTC. Translating gives CASSLIGGASDEQFF.

In nucleotides, the CDR3 is TGTGCCAGCAGTTTACGGTATGGCTACACCTTC. Translated, it gives CASSLRYGYTF. This chain connects TRBV28 to TRBJ1-2; D remains ambiguous. The CDR3 covers 11 residues. Germline assignment: CDR1 MDHEN and CDR2 SYDVKM. Trimming took 2 bases from V and 5 from J, leaving 3 bases between them.

V usage is TRBV13 and J usage is TRBJ2-5; TRBD2 matches at 8 bases. The V gene's germline CDR1 is PRHDT and CDR2 FYEKMQ (reference sequence). The CDR3 runs to 13 residues. Trimming took 4 bases from V and 5 from J; bases not matched to a gene: 3. The CDR3 region is CASSWGLVETQYF. Written as DNA, the CDR3 is TGTGCCAGCAGCTGGGGACTAGTGGAGACCCAGTACTTC.

The genes are TRBV19 and TRBJ2-7; tentative D call: TRBD2 (6 bases). The CDR3 loop spans 13 amino acids. Trimming removed 4 bases at V and 7 bases at J, with 14 bases between. Germline CDR1 and CDR2: LNHDA and SQIVND (reference sequence). CDR3 amino acids: CASSTRERGEQYF. DNA for the CDR3: TGTGCCAGTAGTACCCGGGAGCGCGGGGAGCAGTACTTC.

This chain connects TRBV18 to TRBJ1-2; TRBD1 might be the D (5 bases). Germline V gene data show CDR1 as KGHSH and CDR2 as LQKENI. Trimming removed 4 bases at V and 8 bases at J, with 20 bases between. This CDR3 has 15 amino acids. CDR3 residues: CASSLQQEPPLGYTF. The CDR3 DNA sequence: TGTGCCAGCTCACTACAACAGGAGCCTCCCCTAGGCTACACCTTC.

The chain couples TRBV7-2 to TRBJ1-4, with 9 bases fitting TRBD1. There are 15 residues in the CDR3. Germline V lookup: CDR1 SGHTA, CDR2 FQGNSA. J lost 5 bases, V lost 1 base, and 2 bases had no gene match. The CDR3, as DNA: TGTGCCAGCAGCTTAGGAGGGACAGGGAATGAAAAACTGTTTTTT. It encodes CASSLGGTGNEKLFF.

The rearrangement uses TRBV9 and TRBJ2-7, with D perhaps TRBD1 (6 bases). The CDR3 loop spans 15 amino acids. Germline CDR1 and CDR2: SGDLS and YYNGEE. V gave up 4 bases and J gave up 6 bases, with 20 bases separating them. CDR3 sequence (DNA): TGTGCCAGCAGCCTTAGACAGGAACCCACGAGCGAGCAGTACTTC. Translation gives CASSLRQEPTSEQYF.

The chain employs TRBV24-1 and TRBJ2-7, with 9 bases that match TRBD2. Germline CDR1 and CDR2: KGHDR and SFDVKD. Trimming took 2 bases from V and 1 from J; bases not matched to a gene: 5. CDR3 length: 16 amino acids. CDR3 loop: CATSDSTAGGSYEQYF. Here the CDR3 DNA reads TGTGCCACCAGTGATTCAACAGCGGGAGGTTCCTACGAGCAGTACTTC.

The J gene is TRBJ1-5, the V gene TRBV28, with 10 nucleotides matching TRBD1. CDR1 and CDR2 from the germline V gene are MDHEN and SYDVKM. The CDR3 sequence is 17 residues long. The ends lost 3 bases at V and 2 bases at J; junction bases unmatched: 7. CDR3 protein: CASSLGTGALGNQPQHF. The CDR3 nucleotides read TGTGCCAGCAGTTTGGGGACAGGGGCCCTCGGCAATCAGCCCCAGCATTTT.

A single count supports this clone. The chain combines TRBV7-9 with TRBJ2-1; no reliable D call. Germline V gene lookup returns CDR1 SEHNR and CDR2 FQNEAQ (reference sequence). The CDR3 runs 14 residues. Trimming shortened V by 5 bases and J by 3 bases, and 11 bases separated the two germline ends. The chain's CDR3 is CASSPMLVYNEQFF. CDR3 DNA sequence: TGTGCCAGCAGCCCAATGCTAGTCTACAATGAGCAGTTCTTC.

This chain links TRBV19 with TRBJ2-2, with D possibly matching TRBD2 (5 bases). Germline V lookup: CDR1 LNHDA, CDR2 SQIVND (reference sequence). V was pared by 5 bases and J by 8 bases, with 18 bases between. This CDR3 region has 15 residues. The DNA for the CDR3 is TGTGCCAGTAGTCGAGGGATCGTGTTCGTGGGGGAGCTGTTTTTT. This encodes CASSRGIVFVGELFF.

CDR3 coding DNA: TGTGCCAGCAGTTACGGCAGGGGGCAAACCGGGGAGCTGTTTTTT. It translates to CASSYGRGQTGELFF. The chain combines TRBV6-6 with TRBJ2-2; TRBD1 agrees at 8 bases. CDR1 and CDR2 from the germline V gene are MNHNY and SVGAGI (reference sequence). The J segment lost 5 bases and the V segment lost 2 bases, leaving 4 bases of the junction unmatched. The CDR3 contains 15 residues.

The CDR3 region has the DNA TGTGCCAGCAGCTCAGACAGGGTGGGCTACGAGCAGTACTTC. Its protein product is CASSSDRVGYEQYF. The rearrangement links TRBV11-1 to TRBJ2-7, with 7 bases lining up with TRBD1. CDR1 and CDR2 (germline): SGHAT, FQDESV (reference sequence). The CDR3 has 14 residues. Losses at the gene ends were 4 bases for V and 3 bases for J; bases not matched to a gene: 6.

The rearrangement links TRBV27 to TRBJ1-5; 8 bases match TRBD1. This CDR3 contains 14 residues. Germline CDR1 and CDR2: MNHEY and SMNVEV (reference sequence). With 3 bases clipped from V and 7 bases from J, the junction kept 5 bases outside the gene matches. CDR3 region: CASSFQGAMQPQHF. The CDR3 bases are TGTGCCAGCAGTTTTCAGGGGGCCATGCAGCCCCAGCATTTT.

CDR3 loop: CASRGGTGRNTEAFF. CDR3 coding DNA: TGTGCCAGCAGAGGGGGAACAGGGCGGAACACTGAAGCTTTCTTT. The chain combines TRBV11-3 with TRBJ1-1; a possible D gene is TRBD1 (6 bases). The V end lost 6 bases, the J end lost 1 base, and 15 bases lay between the germline ends. Germline CDR1 and CDR2: SGHNT and YENEEA. This CDR3 has 15 amino acids. The whole variable domain, remainder taken from reference TRBV11-3 and TRBJ1-1, is EAGVVQSPRYKIIEKKQPVAFWCNPISGHNTLYWYLQNLGQGPELLIRYENEEAVDDSQLPKDRFSAERLKGVDSTLKIQPAELGDSAVYLCASRGGTGRNTEAFFGQGTRLTVV.

The CDR3 protein is CASSPSGGGYTGELFF. The CDR3 DNA is TGTGCCAGCAGTCCGTCGGGCGGGGGATACACCGGGGAGCTGTTTTTT. The genes are TRBV6-2 or TRBV6-3 and TRBJ2-2, with TRBD2 identical over 7 bases. V was clipped by 5 bases and J by 3 bases; unmatched bases: 9. CDR1 and CDR2 (germline): MNHEY, SVGEGT. This CDR3 spans 16 amino acids.